This is a list of T cell receptor beta chains from one sample in a study of blood T cell repertoires in COVID-19. The data were produced by immunoSEQ multiplex PCR, yet TCRdb's version contains in-frame clones alone and is incomplete. The table records roughly 42,000 clones, roughly nine tenths of them present only once. Material for sequencing was peripheral blood. The receptor set was obtained from a man aged 25 to 45 with active or convalescent COVID-19. Both conserved end residues are part of each CDR3. D genes are given only for firm matches. Only some rows state a clone size, as once, few, many or a class for expanded clones.

j_call v_call d_call clone_size cdr3_nt cdr3_aa
TRBJ2-7 TRBV29-1 TRBD1 . TGCAGCGCTGGGGGGGACAGGGGCGGTTACGAGCAGTACTTC CSAGGDRGGYEQYF
TRBJ1-1 TRBV29-1 TRBD1 . TGCAGCGTGAGAGGACAGGGGCGTACTGAAGCTTTCTTT CSVRGQGRTEAFF
TRBJ1-4 TRBV19 . once TGTGCCAGTAGTATAAGCAGGGATGCTGAAAAACTGTTTTTT CASSISRDAEKLFF
TRBJ1-6 TRBV5-1 . few TGCGCCAGCAAGGAGGGTTCCGCGCATAATTCACCCCTCCACTTT CASKEGSAHNSPLHF
TRBJ1-3 TRBV29-1 . . TGCAGCGTTGAAGAAATCCCGGACAACTCTGGAAACACCATATATTTT CSVEEIPDNSGNTIYF
TRBJ2-1 TRBV9 TRBD2 . TGTGCCAGCAGCGTAGAGAGCGGGGCCCGCAATGAGCAGTTCTTC CASSVESGARNEQFF
TRBJ2-1 TRBV4-3 TRBD2 . TGCGCCAGCAGCCAAGCCTCCTCGACTAGCGGGAGGGGAGGGGAGCAGTTCTTC CASSQASSTSGRGGEQFF
TRBJ1-1 TRBV6-5 . . TGTGCCAGCACCCGTGGGGGGGTCGTGAACACTGAAGCTTTCTTT CASTRGGVVNTEAFF
TRBJ1-2 TRBV7-8 . . TGTGCCAGCAGCCGGACAGCGCCGCTTAACTATGGCTACACCTTC CASSRTAPLNYGYTF
TRBJ1-5 TRBV18 . once TGTGCCAGCTCACCCGGGATAAATCAGCCCCAGCATTTT CASSPGINQPQHF
TRBJ1-1 TRBV7-9 TRBD1 once TGTGCCAGCAGCTTCCCCGGGACAGGGGCGAACACTGAAGCTTTCTTT CASSFPGTGANTEAFF
TRBJ2-5 TRBV14 . few TGTGCCAGCAGCCAGGGGGCGCGTTCGGAGACCCAGTACTTC CASSQGARSETQYF
TRBJ1-6 TRBV4-3 TRBD1 . TGCGCCAGCAGCCAAGAATCCAGGGGGCTCTCACCCCTCCACTTT CASSQESRGLSPLHF
TRBJ2-5 TRBV18 TRBD2 few TGTGCCAGCTCACCGGGACTAGCGTTTGAGACCCAGTACTTC CASSPGLAFETQYF
TRBJ1-2 TRBV3-1/TRBV3-2 . . TGTGCCAGCAGCCAATCCCTGACGGTCAGGGGTGGCTACACCTTC CASSQSLTVRGGYTF
TRBJ1-2 TRBV6-6 . few TGTGCCAGCAGTTCCACAACAGGGACCCTCTATGGCTACACCTTC CASSSTTGTLYGYTF
TRBJ2-3 TRBV14 . . TGTGCCAGCAGCCGCGGAGATACGCAGTATTTT CASSRGDTQYF
TRBJ2-5 TRBV10-3 . . TGTGCCATCAGGGGCACAGGAGAGACCCAGTACTTC CAIRGTGETQYF
TRBJ2-3 TRBV6-5 . . TGTGCCAGCAGATCTTCCGGGTCTCCCACAGATACGCAGTATTTT CASRSSGSPTDTQYF
TRBJ1-6 TRBV11-2 TRBD1 . TGTGCCAGCAGCTTAGGGACAGGGGTCTCACCCCTCCACTTT CASSLGTGVSPLHF
TRBJ1-2 TRBV27 . . TGTGCCAGCAGTTTTGGTGCAGATAACTATGGCTACACCTTC CASSFGADNYGYTF
TRBJ2-1 TRBV11-2 . . TGTGCCAGCAGCTGGGGGGACTACAATGAGCAGTTCTTC CASSWGDYNEQFF
TRBJ2-5 TRBV19 TRBD2 . TGTGCCAGTAGTATGGGACTACGGGAGACCCAGTACTTC CASSMGLRETQYF
TRBJ1-4 TRBV27 TRBD1 once TGTGCCAGCAGTTCTCCAAGGACAGGGGATGAAAAACTGTTTTTT CASSSPRTGDEKLFF
TRBJ2-1 TRBV27 . . TGTGCCAGCAGTCGCCCGGGACACTACAATGAGCAGTTCTTC CASSRPGHYNEQFF
TRBJ1-2 TRBV5-1 . . TGCGCCAGCAGCTTGCAGGGTCGGGGCTACACCTTC CASSLQGRGYTF
TRBJ1-1 TRBV7-9 . . TGTGCCAGCAGCTCCTACAGGCGGGGGAACACTGAAGCTTTCTTT CASSSYRRGNTEAFF
TRBJ1-2 TRBV28 . once TGTGCCAGCAAAGAGGTGCGGAGTGGCTACACCTTC CASKEVRSGYTF
TRBJ1-3 TRBV9 TRBD1 . TGTGCCAGCAGCCACCCCAGGACAGGTCCAAGTGGAAACACCATATATTTT CASSHPRTGPSGNTIYF
TRBJ1-1 TRBV11-2 TRBD1 . TGTGCCAGCAGTTCGCGTGGGACAGGTCTTGAAGCTTTCTTT CASSSRGTGLEAFF
TRBJ2-7 TRBV5-1 TRBD1 . TGCGCCAGCAGCCCCAAAGGACAGGGCGGGTACGAGCAGTACTTC CASSPKGQGGYEQYF
TRBJ1-2 TRBV5-6 . . TGTGCCAGCAGCGAGGACAGTATCCCTAACTATGGCTACACCTTC CASSEDSIPNYGYTF
TRBJ2-1 TRBV7-9 . once TGTGCCAGCGGCGGCTCCTACAATGAGCAGTTCTTC CASGGSYNEQFF
TRBJ2-5 TRBV11-2 TRBD2 few TGTGCCAGCAGCTTATTCACTAGCGGGAGGGGTGGAGAGACCCAGTACTTC CASSLFTSGRGGETQYF
TRBJ2-4 TRBV11-2 . . TGTGCCAGCAGCTTCACGGTTCTAGCCAAAAACATTCAGTACTTC CASSFTVLAKNIQYF
TRBJ2-1 TRBV6-4 . . TGTGCCAGCAGTGGCTCTTGGGGCGGTGAGCAGTTCTTC CASSGSWGGEQFF
TRBJ2-7 TRBV4-1 TRBD1 . TGCGCCAGCAGCCAAGCTCTAGGACAGGGGGAGAGCTACGAGCAGTACTTC CASSQALGQGESYEQYF
TRBJ1-1 TRBV6-5 . . TGTGCCAGCAGTACGGCAGGTAACACTGAAGCTTTCTTT CASSTAGNTEAFF
TRBJ2-1 TRBV9 . . TGTGCCAGCAGCCCACCTAGGTACAATGAGCAGTTCTTC CASSPPRYNEQFF
TRBJ1-2 TRBV19 . . TGTGCCAGTAGGAGCCCAGACAGCCTCTATGGCTACACCTTC CASRSPDSLYGYTF
TRBJ2-4 TRBV7-9 . . TGTGCCAGCAGCTTATCAGCGACAGCGCACATTCAGTACTTC CASSLSATAHIQYF
TRBJ2-7 TRBV18 TRBD2 . TGTGCCAGCTCACCTACTAGCGGCTACGAGCAGTACTTC CASSPTSGYEQYF
TRBJ2-1 TRBV2 . . TGTGCCAGCAGTGAAATTTTAGTTTCGAATGAGCAGTTCTTC CASSEILVSNEQFF
TRBJ1-5 TRBV19 . . TGTGCCAGTAGTCTTGACAGAGGGGGAAATCAGCCCCAGCATTTT CASSLDRGGNQPQHF
TRBJ1-1 TRBV6-5 . once TGTGCCAGCAGTACCGGGGGTTTGAACACTGAAGCTTTCTTT CASSTGGLNTEAFF
TRBJ1-1 TRBV19 . medium-sized TGTGCCAGTAGTATAACCCCCGACAGTGAAGCTTTCTTT CASSITPDSEAFF
TRBJ2-3 TRBV11-2 . . TGTGCCAGCAGCTTAGATTACCGCGGGGTTCCAGATACGCAGTATTTT CASSLDYRGVPDTQYF
TRBJ1-5 TRBV30 TRBD1 . TGTGCCTGGGCCAGGACAGGTAGCAATCAGCCCCAGCATTTT CAWARTGSNQPQHF